This T cell receptor beta chain was observed in a study of cytomegalovirus exposure and HLA in healthy donors. Background on the study: An early data release held 79 million or so unique TCRs from HLA-typed donors. Whole-study results and caveats: Association of fewer than 20,000 TCR beta sequences with HLA alleles was found at 0.05 false discovery rate in a later analysis.

Remarks on this clone: The antigen remains undetermined.

Regarding donors, all were healthy bone marrow donors. With 60 Vbeta and 13 Jbeta primers, the PCR was carried out. Only in-frame clones appear in the TCRdb table, and some are missing; sequencing was by immunoSEQ multiplex PCR. This table holds 160,000 or so clones, 84% found once. The CDR3 runs to 12 residues. Trimming pared 4 bases from V and 5 bases from J, leaving 8 bases between. CDR1 is SQVTM, CDR2 ANQGSEA, per germline. Sequenced material: PBMCs. This TCR was sampled from a man aged 25 to 45 in good health and CMV-seronegative. This chain uses TRBV29-1 with TRBJ1-4, with D possibly TRBD1 on 5 matching bases. In nucleotides, the CDR3 is TGCAGCGTTGTGGGGGGAAATGAAAAACTGTTTTTT. This sequence encodes CSVVGGNEKLFF.